This entry lists 18 T cell receptor beta chains sequenced from one sample in a study of cytomegalovirus exposure and HLA in healthy donors. Primers for the PCR totalled 60 Vbeta and 13 Jbeta. Clones were sequenced by immunoSEQ multiplex PCR, and TCRdb holds only the in-frame ones, with some missing. The sample records under 85,000 clones, 78% being singletons. Sequenced input: PBMCs. These receptors were taken from a man aged 35-49 years in good health and CMV-seronegative.

The chain carries TRBV18 and TRBJ2-3; TRBD2 agrees at 10 bases. The ends lost 0 bases at V and 6 bases at J; junction bases unmatched: 9. The germline CDR1 and CDR2 sequences are KGHSH and LQKENI. This CDR3 contains 17 residues. CDR3 residues: CASSPPGPAGGKDTQYF. The DNA for the CDR3 is TGTGCCAGCTCACCACCCGGTCCAGCGGGAGGGAAGGATACGCAGTATTTT. The full variable domain, completed using reference TRBV18 and TRBJ2-3, is NAGVMQNPRHLVRRRGQEARLRCSPMKGHSHVYWYRQLPEEGLKFMVYLQKENIIDESGMPKERFSAEFPKEGPSILRIQQVVRGDSAAYFCASSPPGPAGGKDTQYFGPGTRLTVL.

The J gene is TRBJ1-2, the V gene TRBV28; D not resolved. The CDR3 covers 13 residues. V lost 2 bases, J lost 4 bases, and 8 bases lay in between. The germline V gene encodes CDR1 MDHEN and CDR2 SYDVKM. DNA for the CDR3: TGTGCCAGCAGTTTAGACGGGGTCTATGGCTACACCTTC. Translating gives CASSLDGVYGYTF.

This clone was detected only once. This chain uses TRBV6-5 with TRBJ2-2, with D possibly matching TRBD1 (6 bases). The V gene's germline CDR1 is MNHEY and CDR2 SVGAGI. V gave up 6 bases and J gave up 2 bases, with 13 bases separating them. The CDR3 runs to 15 residues. CDR3 sequence: CASSSQGGNTGELFF. The CDR3 bases are TGTGCCAGCAGCTCACAAGGGGGAAACACCGGGGAGCTGTTTTTT.

The chain recombines TRBV2 with TRBJ2-7; TRBD2 matches at 11 bases. Trimming removed 6 bases from V and 1 base from J; junction bases left unmatched: 5. From germline, CDR1 is SNHLY and CDR2 FYNNEI. This CDR3 is 15 amino acids long. The DNA of the CDR3 is TGTGCCAGCAGCTTGGGACTAGCGGCTTCCTACGAGCAGTACTTC. Protein: CASSLGLAASYEQYF. Full variable domain (remainder filled in from reference TRBV2 and TRBJ2-7): EPEVTQTPSHQVTQMGQEVILRCVPISNHLYFYWYRQILGQKVEFLVSFYNNEISEKSEIFDDQFSVERPDGSNFTLKIRSTKLEDSAMYFCASSLGLAASYEQYFGPGTRLTVT.

The chain joins TRBV29-1 to TRBJ2-7, with 8 bases fitting TRBD2. The CDR3 contains 13 residues. Germline V gene lookup returns CDR1 SQVTM and CDR2 ANQGSEA. Trimming took 4 bases from V and 6 from J; bases not matched to a gene: 8. CDR3 DNA sequence: TGCAGCGTTGTTACCGGGAGGGATGGCGAGCAGTACTTC. This gives the protein CSVVTGRDGEQYF.

The chain joins TRBV25-1 to TRBJ2-1; 12 bases fit TRBD2. CDR3 length: 15 residues. Looked up from germline, CDR1 is MGHDK and CDR2 is SYGVNS. The junction had 7 bases not matched to a gene; V was cut back by 4 bases and J by 9 bases. CDR3 region: CASSARTSGMREQFF. As DNA, the CDR3 is TGTGCCAGCAGTGCCCGGACTAGCGGGATGCGTGAGCAGTTCTTC. Full variable domain (remainder filled in from reference TRBV25-1 and TRBJ2-1): EADIYQTPRYLVIGTGKKITLECSQTMGHDKMYWYQQDPGMELHLIHYSYGVNSTEKGDLSSESTVSRIRTEHFPLTLESARPSHTSQYLCASSARTSGMREQFFGPGTRLTVL.

The V and J genes are TRBV7-9 and TRBJ2-1, with D maybe TRBD2 (5 bases). The CDR3 extends over 15 amino acids. Germline lookup yields CDR1 SEHNR and CDR2 FQNEAQ (reference sequence). V lost 0 bases to trimming and J lost 9 bases, with 15 bases between them. The CDR3 DNA sequence: TGTGCCAGCAGCTTAGCGGAGGTAGCCGGGATTGAGCAGTTCTTC. Its translation is CASSLAEVAGIEQFF.

J is TRBJ2-5 and V is TRBV18; D is ambiguous. In germline, CDR1 is KGHSH, CDR2 LQKENI. CDR3 length: 14 residues. Trimming pared 0 bases from V and 7 bases from J, leaving 12 bases between. This chain's CDR3 is CASSPPGSSGTQYF. DNA of the CDR3: TGTGCCAGCTCACCACCCGGCAGCTCAGGGACCCAGTACTTC. Looking up the rest from reference TRBV18 and TRBJ2-5 gives the full variable domain: NAGVMQNPRHLVRRRGQEARLRCSPMKGHSHVYWYRQLPEEGLKFMVYLQKENIIDESGMPKERFSAEFPKEGPSILRIQQVVRGDSAAYFCASSPPGSSGTQYFGPGTRLLVL.

The rearrangement uses TRBV6-1 and TRBJ1-6; D is ambiguous. V was shortened by 7 bases and J by 0 bases, with 10 bases between the two germline ends. The V gene's germline CDR1 is MNHNS and CDR2 SASEGT. The CDR3 is made up of 15 amino acids. The CDR3 sequence: CASMGSSSYNSPLHF. CDR3 sequence (DNA): TGTGCCAGCATGGGCAGCAGCTCCTATAATTCACCCCTCCACTTT.

The V and J genes are TRBV6-5 and TRBJ1-2; possible D gene TRBD1, 6 bases. Germline CDR1 is MNHEY and CDR2 is SVGAGI. The CDR3 loop spans 15 amino acids. Trimming removed 0 bases from V and 4 bases from J, with 12 bases in between. The CDR3 nucleotides read TGTGCCAGCAGTTACTCGAGGGCGGGGGCCTATGGCTACACCTTC. Encoded protein: CASSYSRAGAYGYTF.

The rearrangement uses TRBV5-6 and TRBJ2-7, with TRBD1 matching 7 bases. The V segment lost 2 bases and the J segment 1 base; nucleotides outside the gene matches: 3. Germline lookup yields CDR1 SGHDT and CDR2 YYEEEE. This CDR3 spans 14 amino acids. This CDR3 is CASSFYRGSYEQYF. CDR3 nucleotides: TGTGCCAGCAGCTTTTACAGGGGATCCTACGAGCAGTACTTC.

This CDR3 is CASSTRYEQFF. DNA of the CDR3: TGTGCCAGCAGTACGAGATATGAGCAGTTCTTC. The rearrangement links TRBV28 to TRBJ2-1; no clear D. This CDR3 has 11 residues. Germline lookup yields CDR1 MDHEN and CDR2 SYDVKM. Between the trimmed V and J ends, which lost 5 bases and 8 bases, there was a span of 7 bases. The full variable domain, in which reference TRBV28 and TRBJ2-1 provide the parts outside the CDR3, is DVKVTQSSRYLVKRTGEKVFLECVQDMDHENMFWYRQDPGLGLRLIYFSYDVKMKEKGDIPEGYSVSREKKERFSLILESASTNQTSMYLCASSTRYEQFFGPGTRLTVL.

This chain joins TRBV11-2 and TRBJ1-4, with TRBD1 matching 9 bases. The germline CDR1 and CDR2 sequences are SGHAT and FQNNGV. The CDR3 length is 14 residues. With 5 bases clipped from V and 6 bases from J, the junction kept 4 bases outside the gene matches. CDR3 in DNA: TGTGCCAGCAGCACCGGGACAGGGTATGAAAAACTGTTTTTT. Protein sequence: CASSTGTGYEKLFF.

V gene TRBV7-9 combines with J gene TRBJ2-1; 10 bases are shared with TRBD2. V trimming: 2 bases; J trimming: 5 bases; junction bases outside the gene matches: 9. This CDR3 spans 17 amino acids. Germline V CDR1 and CDR2: SEHNR, FQNEAQ (reference sequence). The DNA of the CDR3 is TGTGCCAGCAGCTTATTGTTAGCGGGAGGAATACACAATGAGCAGTTCTTC. It is translated as CASSLLLAGGIHNEQFF.

This chain joins TRBV19 and TRBJ1-5; no clear D. This CDR3 has 14 residues. Trimming took off 5 bases at V and 0 bases at J, with 8 bases between the two ends. Germline CDR1 is LNHDA and CDR2 is SQIVND (reference sequence). This chain's CDR3 is CASSYSPSNQPQHF. CDR3 DNA: TGTGCCAGTAGTTACAGTCCTAGCAATCAGCCCCAGCATTTT.

Concerning this clone: Relative to the germline gene, one junction end is altered; a read error may explain this. Other DNA variants within this sample encode the same CDR3. The chain has TRBV7-3 and TRBJ1-1; weak D call: TRBD1 (6 bases). Germline V gives CDR1 SGHTA, CDR2 FQGTGA. The CDR3 covers 17 residues. CDR3 DNA sequence: TGTGCCAGCAGCCGACGTCTACCAGGGGAGGGGAACACCGAAGCTTTCTTT. Protein: CASSRRLPGEGNTEAFF.

The chain is built from TRBV28 and TRBJ1-5; TRBD1 aligns across 9 bases. Trimming took 6 bases from V and 6 from J; bases not matched to a gene: 9. Germline V gene sequence: CDR1 MDHEN, CDR2 SYDVKM. This CDR3 region has 15 residues. DNA for the CDR3: TGTGCCAGCAGAACCACAGGGGGCATCGGTCAGCCCCAGCATTTT. Protein: CASRTTGGIGQPQHF. Based on the CDR3 plus reference TRBV28 and TRBJ1-5, the full variable domain is DVKVTQSSRYLVKRTGEKVFLECVQDMDHENMFWYRQDPGLGLRLIYFSYDVKMKEKGDIPEGYSVSREKKERFSLILESASTNQTSMYLCASRTTGGIGQPQHFGDGTRLSIL.

V and J are TRBV10-3 and TRBJ2-1; 9 nucleotides match TRBD2. Looked up from germline, CDR1 is ENHRY and CDR2 is SYGVKD. V shed 0 bases, J shed 7 bases, and the junction held 7 bases outside the gene matches. The CDR3 is 16 residues long. The CDR3 here is CAISESRGRAGNEQFF. Here the CDR3 DNA reads TGTGCCATCAGTGAGTCTCGCGGGAGGGCCGGGAATGAGCAGTTCTTC.